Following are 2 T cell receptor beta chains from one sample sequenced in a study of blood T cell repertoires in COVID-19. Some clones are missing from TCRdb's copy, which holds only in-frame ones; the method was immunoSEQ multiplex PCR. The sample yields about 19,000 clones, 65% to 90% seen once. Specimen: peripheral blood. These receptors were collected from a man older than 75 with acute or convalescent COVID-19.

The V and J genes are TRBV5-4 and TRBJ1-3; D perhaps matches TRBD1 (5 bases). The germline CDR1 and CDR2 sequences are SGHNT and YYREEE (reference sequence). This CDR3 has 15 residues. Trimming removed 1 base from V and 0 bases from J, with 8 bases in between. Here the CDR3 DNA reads TGTGCCAGCAGCTTGAGACAGAGCTCTGGAAACACCATATATTTT. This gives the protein CASSLRQSSGNTIYF.

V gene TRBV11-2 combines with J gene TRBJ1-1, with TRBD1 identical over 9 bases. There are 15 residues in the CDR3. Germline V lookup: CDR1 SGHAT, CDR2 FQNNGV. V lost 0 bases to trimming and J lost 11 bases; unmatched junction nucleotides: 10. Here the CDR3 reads CASSLDFNRGLGAFF. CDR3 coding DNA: TGTGCCAGCAGCTTAGACTTCAACAGGGGGCTCGGGGCTTTCTTT.